This T cell receptor beta chain was recorded in a study of shared clonotypes between healthy human individuals. The authors distributed each subset's genomic DNA evenly over several immunoSEQ plates. TCRdb keeps only in-frame clones here, not all; method: immunoSEQ multiplex PCR. The sample lists 2.5 million or so clones; around 90% were seen once. The material sequenced was naive CD4+ T cells sorted from blood. The subset here: CD45RA+ positively selected. The clonotype comes from a young man in good health.

CDR3 in amino acids: CASSFDPAAGEQYF. CDR3 bases: TGTGCCAGCAGCTTTGACCCGGCGGCCGGGGAGCAGTACTTC. The gene calls are TRBV7-2 and TRBJ2-5, with D tentatively TRBD2 (5 bases). Trimming removed 3 bases from V and 11 bases from J, with 19 bases in between. There are 14 residues in the CDR3. Germline CDR1 and CDR2: SGHTA and FQGNSA.